These 10 T cell receptor beta chains came from one sample sequenced in a study of CD4+ T cells in melanoma. Method: immunoSEQ multiplex PCR; TCRdb's copy keeps in-frame clones and lacks some. The data hold around 130,000 clones, with nearly 95% observed a single time. The receptors here all came from a human donor with melanoma.

The chain joins TRBV7-3 to TRBJ2-3; D possibly corresponds to TRBD2 (7 bases). V was trimmed by 6 bases and J by 2 bases, leaving 21 bases between them. The CDR3 is made up of 17 amino acids. The germline V gene encodes CDR1 SGHTA and CDR2 FQGTGA. This CDR3 is CASRREGGGGFTDTQYF. As DNA, the CDR3 is TGTGCCAGCAGGCGCGAGGGGGGCGGGGGATTCACAGATACGCAGTATTTT.

This clone was recorded only once. J is TRBJ2-3 and V is TRBV2, with D maybe TRBD2 (5 bases). CDR3 length equals 14 residues. CDR1 SNHLY and CDR2 FYNNEI come from the germline V gene. The V and J ends lost 5 bases and 1 base respectively, with 10 bases between them. The CDR3 DNA reads as TGTGCCAGCAGTCCATTCGGGGGCACAGATACGCAGTATTTT. Amino acids: CASSPFGGTDTQYF.

V usage is TRBV29-1 and J usage is TRBJ1-5; D perhaps matches TRBD1 (5 bases). V gave up 8 bases and J gave up 0 bases, with 11 bases separating them. The CDR3 covers 13 residues. CDR1 SQVTM and CDR2 ANQGSEA come from the germline V gene. The CDR3 here is CSYGRDSNQPQHF. The CDR3 DNA reads TGCAGCTACGGCAGGGATAGCAATCAGCCCCAGCATTTT.

This chain links TRBV15 with TRBJ2-5; 7 nucleotides align to TRBD1. Germline V lookup: CDR1 LNHNV, CDR2 YYDKDF (reference sequence). The CDR3 is 16 amino acids. V shed 0 bases and J 7 bases; nucleotides not matched to a gene: 11. This chain's CDR3 is CATSREDRDPSGTQYF. The DNA for the CDR3 is TGTGCCACCAGCAGAGAAGACAGGGACCCCTCGGGGACCCAGTACTTC.

The rearrangement uses TRBV5-1 and TRBJ1-1; unclear D gene. CDR3 length: 13 amino acids. Trimming cost V 7 bases and J 5 bases, with 15 bases left between them. CDR1 SGHRS and CDR2 YFSETQ come from the germline V gene. The CDR3 DNA reads as TGCGCCAGCGCTACGACTCAGGCAACTGAAGCTTTCTTT. This encodes CASATTQATEAFF.

The chain couples TRBV2 to TRBJ2-7; 10 bases fit TRBD2. CDR3 length: 16 amino acids. V shed 4 bases, J shed 6 bases, and the junction held 12 bases outside the gene matches. Germline CDR1 and CDR2: SNHLY and FYNNEI. CDR3 protein: CASSAPLAGGLREQYF. DNA for the CDR3: TGTGCCAGCAGTGCCCCTTTAGCGGGGGGCCTCCGCGAGCAGTACTTC.

V usage is TRBV6-5 and J usage is TRBJ1-1, with 9 bases fitting TRBD1. This CDR3 region has 16 residues. V gave up 2 bases and J gave up 4 bases; unmatched junction bases: 8. CDR1 and CDR2 (germline): MNHEY, SVGAGI. This CDR3 is CASSYEPQDRGTEAFF. CDR3 in DNA: TGTGCCAGCAGTTACGAGCCCCAGGACAGGGGCACTGAAGCTTTCTTT.

The chain has TRBV27 and TRBJ1-4, with 9 bases identical to TRBD1. Unmatched junction bases numbered 6, after V lost 0 bases and J lost 7 bases. The germline V gene encodes CDR1 MNHEY and CDR2 SMNVEV (reference sequence). The CDR3 has 16 residues. This chain's CDR3 is CASSLSLTGGSEKLFF. In DNA form, the CDR3 reads TGTGCCAGCAGTTTATCATTAACAGGGGGCAGTGAAAAACTGTTTTTT.

The chain is built from TRBV27 and TRBJ1-5, with 7 nucleotides matching TRBD1. The CDR3 loop spans 14 amino acids. J was trimmed by 7 bases and V by 5 bases; bases with no gene match: 8. Germline lookup yields CDR1 MNHEY and CDR2 SMNVEV (reference sequence). The CDR3 loop is CASSRGQVAQPQHF. The CDR3 DNA is TGTGCCAGCAGTAGAGGACAGGTCGCGCAGCCCCAGCATTTT.

The V gene is TRBV2, the J gene TRBJ1-4; 7 positions agree with TRBD1. CDR3 length: 14 residues. Looked up from germline, CDR1 is SNHLY and CDR2 is FYNNEI. V gave up 4 bases and J gave up 5 bases; unmatched junction bases: 4. The CDR3 protein is CASSGTGRNEKLFF. The CDR3 bases are TGTGCCAGCAGTGGGACAGGCCGGAATGAAAAACTGTTTTTT.